The rows below give T cell receptor beta chains drawn from one sample of a study of blood T cell repertoires in COVID-19. TCRdb's table, derived via immunoSEQ multiplex PCR, lists solely in-frame clones and lacks some. The table lists a few hundred thousand clones, around 88% of them singletons. Source material: peripheral blood. The origin of the receptors is a woman in her 30s with COVID-19, enrolled during active disease. The CDR3 runs from the conserved cysteine through the conserved F or W. Each record gives: J gene, V gene, D gene, clone size, CDR3 protein, CDR3 DNA. The D gene is left open where the match is weak. Not every row has a clone size; where given, it reads once, few, many or a size class.

J gene: TRBJ1-3; V gene: TRBV2; D gene: TRBD1; clone size: .; CDR3 protein: CASTADRGGNTIYF; CDR3 DNA: TGTGCCAGCACCGCGGACAGGGGGGGAAACACCATATATTTT
J gene: TRBJ2-1; V gene: TRBV5-1; D gene: TRBD1; clone size: .; CDR3 protein: CASSVGQVLDEQFF; CDR3 DNA: TGCGCCAGCAGCGTAGGACAGGTACTCGATGAGCAGTTCTTC
J gene: TRBJ1-5; V gene: TRBV7-9; D gene: TRBD1; clone size: .; CDR3 protein: CASSRDRDQPQHF; CDR3 DNA: TGTGCCAGCAGCCGCGACAGGGATCAGCCCCAGCATTTT
J gene: TRBJ1-2; V gene: TRBV28; D gene: .; clone size: .; CDR3 protein: CASRQQGDYGYTF; CDR3 DNA: TGTGCCAGCAGGCAACAGGGAGACTATGGCTACACCTTC
J gene: TRBJ1-6; V gene: TRBV2; D gene: .; clone size: .; CDR3 protein: CASREYGTTNSPLHF; CDR3 DNA: TGTGCCAGCAGGGAATACGGGACAACTAATTCACCCCTCCACTTT
J gene: TRBJ1-2; V gene: TRBV24-1; D gene: TRBD1; clone size: .; CDR3 protein: CATSDSDRGDYGYTF; CDR3 DNA: TGTGCCACCAGTGATTCAGACAGGGGGGACTATGGCTACACCTTC
J gene: TRBJ1-6; V gene: TRBV7-2; D gene: .; clone size: .; CDR3 protein: CASSPRRGSPLHF; CDR3 DNA: TGTGCCAGCAGCCCCCGGAGGGGTTCACCCCTCCACTTT
J gene: TRBJ1-2; V gene: TRBV2; D gene: .; clone size: .; CDR3 protein: CASRDRRGYTF; CDR3 DNA: TGTGCCAGCAGGGACAGACGGGGCTACACCTTC
J gene: TRBJ1-2; V gene: TRBV28; D gene: .; clone size: once; CDR3 protein: CASSLATAYGYTF; CDR3 DNA: TGTGCCAGCAGTTTAGCGACAGCCTATGGCTACACCTTC
J gene: TRBJ1-2; V gene: TRBV28; D gene: .; clone size: many; CDR3 protein: CASSSYSYGYTF; CDR3 DNA: TGTGCCAGCAGTTCGTACAGCTATGGCTACACCTTC
J gene: TRBJ1-2; V gene: TRBV30; D gene: .; clone size: few; CDR3 protein: CAWSVGGARPWDYGYTF; CDR3 DNA: TGTGCCTGGAGTGTAGGGGGGGCCCGCCCATGGGATTATGGCTACACCTTC
J gene: TRBJ2-3; V gene: TRBV11-3; D gene: TRBD2; clone size: .; CDR3 protein: CASSLGVLAGMTDTQYF; CDR3 DNA: TGTGCCAGCAGCTTAGGCGTGCTAGCGGGGATGACAGATACGCAGTATTTT
J gene: TRBJ2-2; V gene: TRBV5-4; D gene: .; clone size: .; CDR3 protein: CASSFPLGGVTGELFF; CDR3 DNA: TGTGCCAGCAGCTTTCCTCTGGGCGGGGTCACCGGGGAGCTGTTTTTT
J gene: TRBJ2-1; V gene: TRBV6-5; D gene: .; clone size: .; CDR3 protein: CASSPPGGNYNEQFF; CDR3 DNA: TGTGCCAGCAGTCCACCAGGGGGGAATTACAATGAGCAGTTCTTC